Below are 5 T cell receptor beta chains sequenced from a single sample in a study of siplizumab effects on memory and regulatory T cells. Sequenced by immunoSEQ multiplex PCR; TCRdb stores in-frame clones only, minus some. In the table there are 90,000 to 110,000 clones, around 93% of which are singletons. The sequencing input was CD4+ T cells sorted from blood. These receptor sequences come from a human donor in good health.

The chain carries TRBV6-6 and TRBJ2-5, with D possibly TRBD2 on 6 matching bases. Germline CDR1 and CDR2: MNHNY and SVGAGI (reference sequence). V dropped 6 bases and J dropped 5 bases, with 16 bases sitting between them. The CDR3 length is 14 residues. CDR3 loop: CASSKRDFWETQYF. CDR3 coding DNA: TGTGCCAGCAGCAAACGGGACTTTTGGGAGACCCAGTACTTC.

The J gene is TRBJ2-3, the V gene TRBV7-2; TRBD2 aligns across 11 bases. Per the germline V gene, CDR1 is SGHTA and CDR2 is FQGNSA. The CDR3 consists of 16 residues. The V gene end was trimmed by 3 bases and the J gene end by 0 bases; junction bases not matched to a gene: 2. The CDR3 here is CASSFLAGGSTDTQYF. CDR3 sequence (DNA): TGTGCCAGCAGCTTCCTAGCGGGAGGTAGCACAGATACGCAGTATTTT.

This sequence joins TRBV7-9 and TRBJ2-7; D not certain. V was cut by 1 base and J by 0 bases, with 7 bases left in between. CDR1 and CDR2 (germline): SEHNR, FQNEAQ (reference sequence). This CDR3 is built from 14 residues. CDR3 sequence (DNA): TGTGCCAGCAGCTTAGGACGGAGCTCCTACGAGCAGTACTTC. It translates to CASSLGRSSYEQYF. The complete variable domain, with remaining parts taken from reference TRBV7-9 and TRBJ2-7, reads DTGVSQNPRHKITKRGQNVTFRCDPISEHNRLYWYRQTLGQGPEFLTYFQNEAQLEKSRLLSDRFSAERPKGSFSTLEIQRTEQGDSAMYLCASSLGRSSYEQYFGPGTRLTVT.

The chain joins TRBV5-1 to TRBJ2-7; no definite D call. V was shortened by 3 bases and J by 1 base, with 14 bases between the two germline ends. The germline CDR1 and CDR2 sequences are SGHRS and YFSETQ. CDR3 length equals 15 residues. CDR3 loop: CASSSLGVGSYEQYF. For the CDR3, the DNA is TGCGCCAGCAGCTCGCTAGGCGTCGGGTCCTACGAGCAGTACTTC.

The chain couples TRBV14 to TRBJ2-2, with D hard to call. V lost 0 bases, J lost 7 bases, and 12 bases lay in between. Looked up from germline, CDR1 is SGHDN and CDR2 is FVKESK. There are 15 residues in the CDR3. The CDR3, as DNA: TGTGCCAGCAGCCAAGATAACGTGGGGTACGGGGAGCTGTTTTTT. It codes for CASSQDNVGYGELFF. Variable domain in full (rest from reference TRBV14 and TRBJ2-2): EAGVTQFPSHSVIEKGQTVTLRCDPISGHDNLYWYRRVMGKEIKFLLHFVKESKQDESGMPNNRFLAERTGGTYSTLKVQPAELEDSGVYFCASSQDNVGYGELFFGEGSRLTVL.